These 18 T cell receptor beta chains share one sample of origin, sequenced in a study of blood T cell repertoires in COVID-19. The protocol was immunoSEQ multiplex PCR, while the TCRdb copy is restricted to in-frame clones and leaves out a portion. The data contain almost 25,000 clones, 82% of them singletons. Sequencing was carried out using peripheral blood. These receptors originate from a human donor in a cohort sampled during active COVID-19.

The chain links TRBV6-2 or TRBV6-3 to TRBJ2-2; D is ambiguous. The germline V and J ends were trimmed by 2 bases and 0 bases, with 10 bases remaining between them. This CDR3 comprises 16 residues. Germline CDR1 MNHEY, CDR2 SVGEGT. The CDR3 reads CASSYTPGSNTGELFF. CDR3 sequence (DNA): TGTGCCAGCAGTTACACACCGGGTTCGAACACCGGGGAGCTGTTTTTT.

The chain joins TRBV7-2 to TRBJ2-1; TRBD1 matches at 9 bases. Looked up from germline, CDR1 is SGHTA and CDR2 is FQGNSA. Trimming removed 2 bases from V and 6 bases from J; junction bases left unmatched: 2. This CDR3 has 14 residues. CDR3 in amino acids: CASSLMGQGNEQFF. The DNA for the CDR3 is TGTGCCAGCAGCTTAATGGGACAGGGCAATGAGCAGTTCTTC.

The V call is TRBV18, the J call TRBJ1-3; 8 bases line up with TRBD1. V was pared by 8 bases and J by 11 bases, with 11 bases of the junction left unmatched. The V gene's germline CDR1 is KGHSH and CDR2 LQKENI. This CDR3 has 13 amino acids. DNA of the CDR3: TGTGCCAGCAACCAAGACAGGGGCCAACCCATATATTTT. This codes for CASNQDRGQPIYF.

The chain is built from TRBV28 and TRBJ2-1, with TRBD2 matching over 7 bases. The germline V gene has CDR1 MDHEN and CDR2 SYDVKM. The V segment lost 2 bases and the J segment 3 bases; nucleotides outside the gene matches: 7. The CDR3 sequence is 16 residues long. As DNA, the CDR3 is TGTGCCAGCAGTTTACCCCAAGCGGGAAGCTACAATGAGCAGTTCTTC. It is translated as CASSLPQAGSYNEQFF.

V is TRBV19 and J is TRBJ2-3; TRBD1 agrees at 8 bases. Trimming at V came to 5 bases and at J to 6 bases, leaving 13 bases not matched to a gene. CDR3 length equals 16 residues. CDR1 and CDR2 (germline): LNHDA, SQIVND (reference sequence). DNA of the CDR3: TGTGCCAGTAGTGAGCCCCGGGACAGGTTGGCTGATACGCAGTATTTT. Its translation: CASSEPRDRLADTQYF.

The CDR3 region has the DNA TGCGCCAGCAGCGGCTCCCTCTGGAGCGGGGGACCGACAGATACGCAGTATTTT. Its protein is CASSGSLWSGGPTDTQYF. The gene calls are TRBV5-1 and TRBJ2-3, with 8 nucleotides matching TRBD2. J lost 3 bases, V lost 4 bases, and 16 bases had no gene match. The germline V gene has CDR1 SGHRS and CDR2 YFSETQ. CDR3 length: 18 amino acids.

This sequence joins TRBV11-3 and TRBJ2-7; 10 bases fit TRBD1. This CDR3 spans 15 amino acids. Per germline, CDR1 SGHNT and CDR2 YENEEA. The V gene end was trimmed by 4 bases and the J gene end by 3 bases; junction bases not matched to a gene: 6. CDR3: CASSYRRDRGYEQYF. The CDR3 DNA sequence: TGTGCCAGCAGCTATAGACGGGACAGGGGCTACGAGCAGTACTTC.

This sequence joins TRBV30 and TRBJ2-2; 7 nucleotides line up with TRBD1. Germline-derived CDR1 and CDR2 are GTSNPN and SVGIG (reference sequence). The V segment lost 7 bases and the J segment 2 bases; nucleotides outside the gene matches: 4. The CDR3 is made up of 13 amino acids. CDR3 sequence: CAYRGVNTGELFF. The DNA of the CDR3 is TGTGCCTACAGGGGAGTAAACACCGGGGAGCTGTTTTTT. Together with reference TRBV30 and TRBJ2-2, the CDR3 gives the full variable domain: SQTIHQWPATLVQPVGSPLSLECTVEGTSNPNLYWYRQAAGRGLQLLFYSVGIGQISSEVPQNLSASRPQDRQFILSSKKLLLSDSGFYLCAYRGVNTGELFFGEGSRLTVL.

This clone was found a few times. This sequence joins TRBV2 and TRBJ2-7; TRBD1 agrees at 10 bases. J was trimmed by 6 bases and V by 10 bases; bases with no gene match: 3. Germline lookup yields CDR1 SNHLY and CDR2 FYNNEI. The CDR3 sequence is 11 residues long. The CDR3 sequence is CATDRGGEQYF. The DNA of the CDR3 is TGTGCCACGGACAGGGGGGGCGAGCAGTACTTC.

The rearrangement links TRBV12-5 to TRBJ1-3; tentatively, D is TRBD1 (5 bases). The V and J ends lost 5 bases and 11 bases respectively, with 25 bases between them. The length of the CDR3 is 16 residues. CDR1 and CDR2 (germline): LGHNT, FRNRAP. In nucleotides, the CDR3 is TGTGCTAGTGGTAGTACCCTACAGGATTATCCAGAGCCCATATATTTT. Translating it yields CASGSTLQDYPEPIYF.

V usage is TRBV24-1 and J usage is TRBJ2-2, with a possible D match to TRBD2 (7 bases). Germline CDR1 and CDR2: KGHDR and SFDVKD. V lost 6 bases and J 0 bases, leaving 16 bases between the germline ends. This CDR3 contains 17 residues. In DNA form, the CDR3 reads TGTGCCACCAGTTCGGGGGGCGGGAGCGCGAACACCGGGGAGCTGTTTTTT. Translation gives CATSSGGGSANTGELFF.

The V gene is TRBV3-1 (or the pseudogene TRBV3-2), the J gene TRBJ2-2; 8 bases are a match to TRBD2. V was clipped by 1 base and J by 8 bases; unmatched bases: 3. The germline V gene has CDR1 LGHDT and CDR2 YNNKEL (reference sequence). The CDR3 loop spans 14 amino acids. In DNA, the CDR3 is TGTGCCAGCAGCCAAGCGGGGGGGAGAGGGGAGCTGTTTTTT. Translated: CASSQAGGRGELFF.

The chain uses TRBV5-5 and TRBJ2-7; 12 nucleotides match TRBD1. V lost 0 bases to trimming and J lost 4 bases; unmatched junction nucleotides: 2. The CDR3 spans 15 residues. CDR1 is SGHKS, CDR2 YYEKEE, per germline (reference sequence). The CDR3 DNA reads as TGTGCCAGCAGCTTGGGGGGACAGGGGGCTTACGAGCAGTACTTC. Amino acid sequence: CASSLGGQGAYEQYF.

DNA of the CDR3: TGTGCCAGCAGCCGCTTTGAGGGTGACAGGGGGCCTGGCTACACCTTC. It is translated as CASSRFEGDRGPGYTF. The V and J genes are TRBV14 and TRBJ1-2; 10 bases are shared with TRBD1. Trimming cost V 4 bases and J 7 bases; bases outside gene matches: 12. The CDR3 totals 16 residues. CDR1 is SGHDN, CDR2 FVKESK, per germline.

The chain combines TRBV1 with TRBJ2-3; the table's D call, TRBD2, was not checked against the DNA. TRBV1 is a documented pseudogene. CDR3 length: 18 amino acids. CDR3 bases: TGCACCAGCAGCCAAGTCAGCGGGACTAGCGGGGAGGAAGATACGCAGTATTTT. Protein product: CTSSQVSGTSGEEDTQYF.

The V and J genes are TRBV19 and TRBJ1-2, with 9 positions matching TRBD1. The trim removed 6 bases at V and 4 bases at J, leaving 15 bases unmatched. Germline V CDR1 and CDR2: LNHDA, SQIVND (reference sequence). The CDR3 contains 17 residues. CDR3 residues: CASRPPGQGPVGYGYTF. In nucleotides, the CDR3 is TGTGCCAGTAGGCCCCCGGGACAGGGACCCGTGGGCTATGGCTACACCTTC.

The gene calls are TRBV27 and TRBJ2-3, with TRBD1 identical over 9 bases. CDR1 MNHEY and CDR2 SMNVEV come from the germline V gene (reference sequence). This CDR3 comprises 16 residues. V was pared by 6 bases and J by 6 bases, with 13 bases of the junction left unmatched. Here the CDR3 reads CASSRYRGQGLDTQYF. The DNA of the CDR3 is TGTGCCAGCAGCCGGTACCGGGGACAGGGATTGGATACGCAGTATTTT.

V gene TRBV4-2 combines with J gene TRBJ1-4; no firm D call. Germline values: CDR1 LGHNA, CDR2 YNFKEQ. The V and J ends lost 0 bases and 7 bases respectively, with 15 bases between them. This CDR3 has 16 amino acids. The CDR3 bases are TGTGCCAGCAGCCAAGACCCCGCGGGGTTGGGTGAAAAACTGTTTTTT. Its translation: CASSQDPAGLGEKLFF.